A single T cell receptor (beta chain) is shown here with its context. Libraries were prepared by immunoSEQ multiplex PCR; TCRdb keeps only in-frame clonotypes and omits some of them. Of approximately 240,000 clones listed, around 90% are singletons. This sample was taken from a study of blood T cell repertoires in COVID-19. Background on the study: COVID-19 samples from acute and convalescent phases originated in the United States, Italy and Spain. T cells, B-cell-depleted T cells, or PBMCs supplied cDNA or gDNA.

Material for sequencing was peripheral blood. The source is a man aged 25 to 40 with COVID-19, enrolled during active disease.

The CDR3 DNA follows: TGTGCCAGCAGTGGAGCTGAGCAGTACTTC. Residues: CASSGAEQYF. The chain joins TRBV25-1 to TRBJ2-7; D call uncertain. CDR3 length equals 10 residues. Trimming left V 4 bases short and J 7 bases short, with 5 bases between. Per the germline V gene, CDR1 is MGHDK and CDR2 is SYGVNS.